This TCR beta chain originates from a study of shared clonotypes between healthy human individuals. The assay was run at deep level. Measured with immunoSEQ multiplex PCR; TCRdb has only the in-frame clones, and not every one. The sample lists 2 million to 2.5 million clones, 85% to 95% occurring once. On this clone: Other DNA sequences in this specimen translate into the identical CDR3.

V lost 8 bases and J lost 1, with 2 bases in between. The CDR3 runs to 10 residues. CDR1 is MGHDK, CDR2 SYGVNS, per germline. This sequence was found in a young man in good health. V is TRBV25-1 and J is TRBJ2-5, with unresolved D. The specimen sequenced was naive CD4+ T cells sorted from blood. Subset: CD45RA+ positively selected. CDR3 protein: CASRQETQYF. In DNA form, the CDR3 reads TGTGCCAGCCGCCAAGAGACCCAGTACTTC.